This T cell receptor (beta chain) was captured by sequencing in a study of tumor-infiltrating lymphocytes in localized non-small cell lung cancer listed by TCRdb under 2021. About the study as a whole: The cohort covered several histologies, both smokers and never-smokers, and patients whose samples were collected after neoadjuvant chemotherapy. Each patient contributed resected tumor tissue and uninvolved lung tissue from the same patient, described as non-adjacent to the tumor. Flow cytometry, multiplex immunofluorescence, RNA-seq, exome sequencing and proteomics were applied to the same patients as TCR sequencing, which was one of several integrated assays. The overall ICON cohort comprised more than 130 surgical patients with localized non-small cell lung cancer whose tumors were resected. A total of 55 patients were part of the paired comparison of immunoSEQ T-cell fraction between tumor and uninvolved lung.

TCR sequencing with the immunoSEQ assay provided the T-cell fraction in tumor and uninvolved lung tissue. In the source study's methods: For survival analysis, patients were divided into high (upper tertile) and low (lower two tertiles) T-cell fraction groups, which were compared by log-rank test. A signed-rank test was used to test differences in T-cell fraction between paired tumor and uninvolved lung samples. TCRdb holds this immuneACCESS table with in-frame rearrangements only. Some clones are missing; in checked studies, unresolved V genes explain under half, and the rest has no known cause. V, J and clone size are taken as reported in that table, and D and trimming were inferred from the DNA itself. Present in this sample are 13,000 to 15,000 clones, 81% of which were seen just once. The ten top clones hold about 2.5% of the sample. Overall study results and their limits: Recurrence-free survival showed no association with tumor T-cell fraction from TCR sequencing (p = 0.61). Higher T cell infiltration in tumors than in uninvolved lung tissue was supported by TCRbeta sequencing, consistent with immunofluorescence CD3 counts. No difference in TCR-derived T-cell fraction was observed between the flow cytometry-defined immunotypes IM1 (good prognosis) and IM2 (poor prognosis). Assay coverage differed among patients according to how much tissue was available, so only a subset of the cohort had TCR sequencing. Because different assays used different pieces of the same tissue, technical variation could not be distinguished from intratumor heterogeneity.

Enrollment in ICON was initiated in the first half of 2016, and the last patient was enrolled in 2018. From a subcohort of 70 to 85 patients, fresh tumor and matched uninvolved tissue were collected for in-depth immune analyses, including TCR sequencing. DNA isolated from bulk tissue, without cell sorting, was used for TCR sequencing. Taken from cysteine to phenylalanine, the CDR3 has 15 residues. CDR3 DNA only is kept here, 45 bases in frame from base 1. CDR1 and CDR2 are read off the germline V gene as SGHRS and YFSETQ. Remarks on this clone: Its antigen remains undetermined. Base-call qualities are not available, and no considerably larger clone is one nucleotide away.

The sequenced sample consisted of lung tumor tissue. The chain is encoded by TRBV5-1 joined to TRBJ2-5, and 7 bases in between align with TRBD2. The J call could be wrong; TRBJ2-7 is a better fit for the DNA end. The sequence was collected from a human donor with non-small cell lung cancer. CDR3 loop: CASSLVGGSNYEQYF. At the DNA level, the sequence is TGCGCCAGCAGCTTGGTCGGCGGGAGTAACTACGAGCAGTACTTC.